This is a list of T cell receptor beta chains from one sample in a study of cytomegalovirus exposure and HLA in healthy donors. TCRdb keeps only in-frame clones here, not all; method: immunoSEQ multiplex PCR. The sample lists around 30,000 clones, approximately 87% occurring once. Sequencing was done on a sample of PBMCs. The source is a boy younger than 18 in good health and CMV-seronegative. CDR3s include the opening cysteine and the closing phenylalanine or tryptophan. D genes are given only for firm matches.

d_call v_call cdr3_aa
TRBD2 TRBV12-5 CASGLVLAGEETQYF
- TRBV6-5 CASSYSDRNYGYTF
TRBD1 TRBV7-8 CASRGGQALYSGNTIYF
- TRBV10-3 CAISDYQGRSETQYF
TRBD2 TRBV19 CASSTGLADSYEQYF
TRBD1 TRBV11-2 CASSLDRRRNTIYF
- TRBV19 CASSTHADSGNTIYF
TRBD2 TRBV6-5 CASSWGLLNEQFF
TRBD1 TRBV28 CASRTGGDYGYTF
- TRBV28 CASSLGGTDTQYF
- TRBV6-5 CASSYSKLDSPLHF
- TRBV13 CASRRIAPVIRREAHTGELFF
- TRBV13 CASSAGQSEQYF
TRBD2 TRBV19 CASKSGGAYTGELFF
- TRBV11-2 CASGRGSYNSPLHF
- TRBV27 CASSLSPTLRPNF
- TRBV7-2 CASSSRGTDTQYF
TRBD1 TRBV5-1 CASSARTGTHEKLFF
TRBD2 TRBV5-6 CASSLASGGREQYF
TRBD1 TRBV11-2 CASSRPLRTGSNEQFF
TRBD2 TRBV19 CASSPGLAGATRGSYEQYF
TRBD1 TRBV5-1 CASRGGTDYGYTF
TRBD2 TRBV4-2 CASSQGQRGPYNEQFF
- TRBV4-1 CASTEEGGVMSPLHF
TRBD1 TRBV15 CATSEGTGNGYTF
TRBD1 TRBV19 CASRKTGGTEAFF
- TRBV7-7 CASSLGTGHSYEQYF
TRBD1 TRBV7-2 CASSLYTGGNSPLHF
- TRBV27 CASSLFSLSNSPLHF
TRBD1 TRBV6-5 CASSIQGESTDTQYF
- TRBV14 CASSQGQGSEKLFF
TRBD1 TRBV7-9 CASSARDRVNEQFF
TRBD2 TRBV15 CATSREAGGPTSRTDTQYF
TRBD1 TRBV7-8 CAGSPEGQTKWSYNSPLHF
TRBD1 TRBV2 CASMGQAGEQYF
TRBD2 TRBV5-4 CASSSLSGGALETQYF
TRBD1 TRBV2 CASVEQTGSNTGELFF
TRBD2 TRBV12-5 CASGLFSLGLAGGLGNTGELFF
TRBD1 TRBV15 CATSFGQAADIQYF
- TRBV14 CASSQDRFDEKLFF
- TRBV11-2 CASSSPGQRYNNEQFF
- TRBV4-3 CASSQGRGTSYEQYF
- TRBV6-1 CASSAGLDYNEQFF
- TRBV10-2 CASGRGGNTEAFF
- TRBV7-2 CASSLVGGKNNQPQHF
- TRBV15 CATSIRGLGNSPLHF
- TRBV6-5 CASSYYESGANVLTF
TRBD2 TRBV25-1 CASSEFGGSSYEQYF